These 4 T cell receptor beta chains were sequenced from one sample in a study of siplizumab effects on memory and regulatory T cells (dated by TCRdb to the late 2010s). Libraries were made using the immunoSEQ multiplex PCR assay. TCRdb took this table from immuneACCESS and kept in-frame rearrangements with V and J called. Such tables lack part of the clones; where checked against another copy, unresolved V genes explain under half of the gap, and the rest is unexplained. This sample holds about 100,000 clones; more than 85% were observed only once. The top ten constitute just over 2.5% of the sample. Material for sequencing was CD4+ T cells sorted from blood. The receptors come from a human donor in good health. Some clones in this sample may be carry-over from other donors' samples.

This chain uses TRBV19 with TRBJ1-2, with 8 nucleotides matching TRBD1. Trimming took 6 bases from V and 7 from J; bases not matched to a gene: 10. CDR1 is LNHDA, CDR2 SQIVND, per germline (reference sequence). The CDR3 covers 14 residues. CDR3 in DNA: TGTGCCAGTAGCCCCGAAGCAGGGGGCAGTGGCTACACCTTC. As protein: CASSPEAGGSGYTF.

V and J are TRBV9 and TRBJ2-1; the D gene is possibly TRBD1 (6 bases). CDR1 and CDR2 from the germline V gene are SGDLS and YYNGEE. This CDR3 comprises 16 residues. V was trimmed by 4 bases and J by 0 bases, leaving 14 bases between them. The CDR3 DNA follows: TGTGCCAGCAGCATGACCCCGGGACACTCCTACAATGAGCAGTTCTTC. Translated: CASSMTPGHSYNEQFF.

The V gene is TRBV21-1, the J gene TRBJ1-5; the D call of TRBD1 is as the table states it, not checked on the DNA. TRBV21-1 is noted as a pseudogene. The CDR3 sequence is 16 residues long. The CDR3 bases are TGTGCCAGCAGCAAAGTAGGGCAGGGGGGAAATCAGCCCCAGCATTTT. Its translation: CASSKVGQGGNQPQHF.

This rearrangement joins TRBV6-1 to TRBJ2-1; perhaps TRBD1 as D (6 bases). The V gene lost 5 bases and the J gene lost 8 bases, with 10 bases spanning the gap. The CDR3 is 12 residues long. Germline-derived CDR1 and CDR2 are MNHNS and SASEGT. The CDR3 here is CASSSPGDEQFF. The CDR3 bases are TGTGCCAGCAGTTCACCAGGGGATGAGCAGTTCTTC.